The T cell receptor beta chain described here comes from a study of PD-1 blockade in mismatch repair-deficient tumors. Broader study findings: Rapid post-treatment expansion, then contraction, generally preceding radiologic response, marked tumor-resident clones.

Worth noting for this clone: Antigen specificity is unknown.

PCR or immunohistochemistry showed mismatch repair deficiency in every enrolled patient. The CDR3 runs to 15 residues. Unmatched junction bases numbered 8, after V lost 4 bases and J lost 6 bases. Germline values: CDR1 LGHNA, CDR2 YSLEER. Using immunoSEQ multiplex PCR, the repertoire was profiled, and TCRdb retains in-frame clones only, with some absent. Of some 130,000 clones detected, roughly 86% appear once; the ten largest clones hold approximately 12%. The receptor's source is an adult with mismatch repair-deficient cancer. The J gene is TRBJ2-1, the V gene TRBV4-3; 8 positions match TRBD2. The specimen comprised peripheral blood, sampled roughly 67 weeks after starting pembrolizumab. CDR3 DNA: TGCGCCAGCAGCCCTGTACGGGAGGGCCTCAATGAGCAGTTCTTC. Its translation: CASSPVREGLNEQFF.